These 15 T cell receptor beta chains were all obtained from the same sample, sequenced in a study of shared clonotypes between healthy human individuals. Data came from immunoSEQ multiplex PCR; TCRdb stores just in-frame clones and leaves some out. The sample includes over a million clones, 95% to 97% of them seen just once. The specimen was naive CD4+ T cells sorted from blood. Subset noted: CD45RA+ positively selected. These receptors all stem from a man between 25 and 39 years old in good health.

The rearrangement links TRBV9 to TRBJ2-1; TRBD1 aligns across 9 bases. After removal of 4 bases from V and 4 bases from J, the junction contained 6 bases not matched to a gene. Looked up from germline, CDR1 is SGDLS and CDR2 is YYNGEE. The CDR3 sequence is 15 residues long. The CDR3 here is CASSYDRGLYNEQFF. The CDR3 nucleotides read TGTGCCAGCAGCTACGACAGGGGGTTATACAATGAGCAGTTCTTC.

This chain joins TRBV28 and TRBJ2-2; the D gene is possibly TRBD1 (5 bases). The germline V gene encodes CDR1 MDHEN and CDR2 SYDVKM. Trimming took 6 bases from V and 1 from J, leaving 12 bases between them. The CDR3 is 15 amino acids. The CDR3 is CASSLTRVNTGELFF. The CDR3 region has the DNA TGTGCCAGCAGCCTAACCAGGGTGAACACCGGGGAGCTGTTTTTT.

The V gene is TRBV4-2, the J gene TRBJ2-2, with D hard to call. CDR1 LGHNA and CDR2 YNFKEQ come from the germline V gene. This CDR3 is built from 14 residues. V lost 4 bases and J 7 bases, leaving 13 bases between the germline ends. CDR3 loop: CASSPDLGVGELFF. The CDR3 DNA follows: TGTGCCAGCAGCCCAGACCTAGGCGTCGGGGAGCTGTTTTTT.

This sequence joins TRBV19 and TRBJ2-5; the match to TRBD1 covers 11 bases. J was trimmed by 0 bases and V by 5 bases; bases with no gene match: 11. Per germline, CDR1 LNHDA and CDR2 SQIVND (reference sequence). There are 18 residues in the CDR3. The CDR3 DNA is TGTGCCAGTAGTCTTCTGACGGGGACAGGGGGTGACCAAGAGACCCAGTACTTC. This gives the protein CASSLLTGTGGDQETQYF.

The rearrangement uses TRBV28 and TRBJ2-1, with no clear D. The CDR3 sequence is 12 residues long. Germline V gene sequence: CDR1 MDHEN, CDR2 SYDVKM. V was trimmed by 6 bases and J by 8 bases, leaving 11 bases between them. CDR3 protein: CASSDPGYEQFF. The DNA of the CDR3 is TGTGCCAGCAGCGATCCCGGGTATGAGCAGTTCTTC.

The CDR3 is CASSPLGGNYEQYF. CDR3 nucleotides: TGTGCCAGCTCACCTTTAGGCGGAAACTACGAGCAGTACTTC. The gene calls are TRBV18 and TRBJ2-7; D is unresolved. In germline, CDR1 is KGHSH, CDR2 LQKENI. The CDR3 has 14 amino acids. Trimming pared 3 bases from V and 3 bases from J, leaving 12 bases between. The full variable domain, with the rest looked up from reference TRBV18 and TRBJ2-7, is NAGVMQNPRHLVRRRGQEARLRCSPMKGHSHVYWYRQLPEEGLKFMVYLQKENIIDESGMPKERFSAEFPKEGPSILRIQQVVRGDSAAYFCASSPLGGNYEQYFGPGTRLTVT.

V usage is TRBV19 and J usage is TRBJ2-2, with TRBD2 matching 9 bases. This CDR3 contains 16 residues. Trimming removed 3 bases from V and 6 bases from J; junction bases left unmatched: 8. Germline V gene data show CDR1 as LNHDA and CDR2 as SQIVND (reference sequence). CDR3 DNA: TGTGCCAGTAGTATTCATAGCGGGAGTCCCCCCGGGGAGCTGTTTTTT. Its protein product is CASSIHSGSPPGELFF.

V and J are TRBV13 and TRBJ2-1; 7 bases are shared with TRBD2. There are 16 residues in the CDR3. Per germline, CDR1 PRHDT and CDR2 FYEKMQ (reference sequence). V lost 4 bases and J lost 12; bases outside the gene matches: 18. DNA of the CDR3: TGTGCCAGCAGCTCCCTGGGGCGGGAGAGTATGTCGGCGCAGTTCTTC. Translation gives CASSSLGRESMSAQFF.

The chain employs TRBV6-1 and TRBJ1-3; 12 bases agree with TRBD1. CDR1 is MNHNS and CDR2 is SASEGT in the germline V gene. This CDR3 region has 15 residues. J lost 4 bases, V lost 6 bases, and 4 bases had no gene match. Here the CDR3 reads CASRRDRGLGNTIYF. The CDR3 DNA follows: TGTGCCAGCAGAAGGGACAGGGGGCTCGGAAACACCATATATTTT.

The chain is built from TRBV19 and TRBJ2-1; TRBD2 aligns across 9 bases. V trimming: 9 bases; J trimming: 4 bases; junction bases outside the gene matches: 4. This CDR3 spans 13 amino acids. Germline CDR1 LNHDA, CDR2 SQIVND (reference sequence). CDR3: CARSGRRYNEQFF. CDR3 sequence (DNA): TGTGCCAGAAGCGGGAGGCGATACAATGAGCAGTTCTTC.

The rearrangement joins TRBV19 to TRBJ2-3; unclear D gene. Trimming took 3 bases from V and 2 from J, leaving 18 bases between them. The CDR3 spans 17 residues. Germline V gene sequence: CDR1 LNHDA, CDR2 SQIVND (reference sequence). DNA of the CDR3: TGTGCCAGTAGTATCAAAGTATCCGGTAGCTTCACAGATACGCAGTATTTT. Its translation is CASSIKVSGSFTDTQYF. Supplemented by reference TRBV19 and TRBJ2-3, the full variable domain reads DGGITQSPKYLFRKEGQNVTLSCEQNLNHDAMYWYRQDPGQGLRLIYYSQIVNDFQKGDIAEGYSVSREKKESFPLTVTSAQKNPTAFYLCASSIKVSGSFTDTQYFGPGTRLTVL.

The chain uses TRBV11-2 and TRBJ2-3; no clear D. V was clipped by 1 base and J by 1 base, with 15 bases between them. Germline V gives CDR1 SGHAT, CDR2 FQNNGV. The CDR3 is made up of 17 amino acids. The CDR3 DNA reads TGTGCCAGCAGCTTAGGGGTGGGGTTGGCTGGCACAGATACGCAGTATTTT. Amino acids: CASSLGVGLAGTDTQYF.

V gene TRBV6-6 combines with J gene TRBJ2-4; a weak D match, TRBD2 (6 bases). CDR3 size: 14 residues. The V gene's germline CDR1 is MNHNY and CDR2 SVGAGI (reference sequence). The V end lost 10 bases, the J end lost 0 bases, and 13 bases lay between the germline ends. Here the CDR3 DNA reads TGTGCCACCGGCTGGGGACTAGCCAAAAACATTCAGTACTTC. It yields the protein CATGWGLAKNIQYF.

The chain joins TRBV6-1 to TRBJ1-2; D is ambiguous. V was clipped by 3 bases and J by 8 bases, with 13 bases between them. CDR3 length: 13 residues. CDR1 is MNHNS and CDR2 is SASEGT in the germline V gene. CDR3 DNA: TGTGCCAGCAGTGAGGACCAACTAGGGGGCTACACCTTC. It is translated as CASSEDQLGGYTF.

This chain uses TRBV6-5 with TRBJ1-2; D not certain. The CDR3 has 13 residues. Between the trimmed V and J ends, which lost 6 bases and 4 bases, there was a span of 12 bases. CDR1 is MNHEY, CDR2 SVGAGI, per germline. For the CDR3, the DNA is TGTGCCAGCAGAGAAGCAGGCGTCTATGGCTACACCTTC. Its translation: CASREAGVYGYTF.